The 9 T cell receptor beta chains in this list originate from one sample, sequenced in a study of shared clonotypes between healthy human individuals. Some clones are missing from TCRdb's copy, which holds only in-frame ones; the method was immunoSEQ multiplex PCR. The data contain roughly 1.5 million clones, approximately 98% of them singletons. The sample comprised naive CD4+ T cells sorted from blood. Subset in this sample: CD45RA+ positively selected. Receptors originate from a man in his thirties or forties in good health.

This rearrangement joins TRBV14 to TRBJ2-3; D not resolved. The CDR3 sequence is 15 residues long. The germline V gene encodes CDR1 SGHDN and CDR2 FVKESK. Trimming took off 3 bases at V and 8 bases at J, with 18 bases between the two ends. CDR3 region: CASSQELRMLGTQYF. DNA of the CDR3: TGTGCCAGCAGCCAGGAACTACGAATGCTCGGTACGCAGTATTTT.

V is TRBV18 and J is TRBJ2-1, with a tentative D call TRBD1 (6 bases). From germline, CDR1 is KGHSH and CDR2 LQKENI. The CDR3 sequence is 15 residues long. The ends were cut back, 4 bases at V and 5 bases at J, with 15 bases in the middle. CDR3 bases: TGTGCCAGCTCACGAATACAGGGTCTAGACAATGAGCAGTTCTTC. This codes for CASSRIQGLDNEQFF.

The rearrangement uses TRBV7-9 and TRBJ2-1; TRBD1 agrees at 11 bases. CDR3 length equals 15 residues. The ends lost 4 bases at V and 5 bases at J; junction bases unmatched: 4. In germline, CDR1 is SEHNR, CDR2 FQNEAQ (reference sequence). The CDR3 DNA reads as TGTGCCAGCAGCTACCGGGACAGGGGGAACAATGAGCAGTTCTTC. It codes for CASSYRDRGNNEQFF.

This chain joins TRBV10-2 and TRBJ2-5; D remains ambiguous. V shed 5 bases and J shed 0 bases, with 7 bases lying between them. Germline values: CDR1 WSHSY, CDR2 SAAADI. This CDR3 contains 13 residues. CDR3 amino acids: CASSRLYQETQYF. CDR3 nucleotide sequence: TGCGCCAGCAGTCGCCTGTACCAAGAGACCCAGTACTTC.

V usage is TRBV9 and J usage is TRBJ2-1; D possibly uses TRBD1 or TRBD2 (5 bases each). Germline CDR1 is SGDLS and CDR2 is YYNGEE. This CDR3 comprises 16 residues. Between the trimmed V and J ends, which lost 1 base and 6 bases, there was a span of 17 bases. DNA for the CDR3: TGTGCCAGCAGCGTAAGCTCGGGACGGGCGCTCAATGAGCAGTTCTTC. As protein: CASSVSSGRALNEQFF.

This chain connects TRBV4-1 to TRBJ2-1; 13 bases align to TRBD2. Trimming cost V 1 base and J 6 bases; bases outside gene matches: 3. The CDR3 is made up of 16 amino acids. The germline gives CDR1 MGHRA, CDR2 YSYEKL. DNA of the CDR3: TGCGCCAGCAGCCAAGCCCGACTAGCGGGAGGCAATGAGCAGTTCTTC. As protein: CASSQARLAGGNEQFF.

This clone was observed once. The chain uses TRBV7-9 and TRBJ2-7; D call uncertain. The CDR3 has 12 amino acids. V was trimmed by 3 bases and J by 5 bases, leaving 8 bases between them. The germline V gene has CDR1 SEHNR and CDR2 FQNEAQ (reference sequence). CDR3 residues: CASSFPGDEQYF. CDR3 coding DNA: TGTGCCAGCAGCTTCCCGGGTGACGAGCAGTACTTC.

In this sample, this clone turned up once. This rearrangement joins TRBV5-4 to TRBJ2-2; TRBD1 matches at 10 bases. This CDR3 is built from 16 residues. Trimming cost V 5 bases and J 6 bases; bases outside gene matches: 10. Germline V gives CDR1 SGHNT, CDR2 YYREEE (reference sequence). The CDR3 nucleotides are TGTGCCAGCAGTCCCCGGGACAGGGGATCGGCCGGGGAGCTGTTTTTT. Encoded protein: CASSPRDRGSAGELFF.

The rearrangement joins TRBV5-1 to TRBJ2-3; 12 nucleotides align to TRBD2. The CDR3 contains 17 residues. In germline, CDR1 is SGHRS, CDR2 YFSETQ. The trim removed 2 bases at V and 3 bases at J, leaving 7 bases unmatched. CDR3 residues: CASSFFRLAGDTDTQYF. The CDR3 nucleotides read TGCGCCAGCAGCTTTTTCCGACTAGCGGGAGATACAGATACGCAGTATTTT.